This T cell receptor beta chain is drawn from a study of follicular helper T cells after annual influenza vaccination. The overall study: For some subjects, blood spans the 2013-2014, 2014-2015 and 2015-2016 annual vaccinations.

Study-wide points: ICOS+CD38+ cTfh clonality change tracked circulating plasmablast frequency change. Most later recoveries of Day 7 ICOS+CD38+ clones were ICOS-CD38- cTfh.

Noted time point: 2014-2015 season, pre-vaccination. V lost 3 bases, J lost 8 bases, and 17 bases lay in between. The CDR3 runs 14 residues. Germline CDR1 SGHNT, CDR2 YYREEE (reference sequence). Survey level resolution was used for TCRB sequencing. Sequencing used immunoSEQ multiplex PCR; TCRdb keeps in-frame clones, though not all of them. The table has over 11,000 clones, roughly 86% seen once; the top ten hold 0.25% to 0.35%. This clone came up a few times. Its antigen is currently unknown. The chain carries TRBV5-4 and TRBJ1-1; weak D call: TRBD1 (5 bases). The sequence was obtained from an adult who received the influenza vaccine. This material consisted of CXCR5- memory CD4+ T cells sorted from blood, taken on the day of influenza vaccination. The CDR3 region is CASSSRGDSGEAFF. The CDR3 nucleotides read TGTGCCAGCAGCTCCCGGGGTGACAGTGGAGAAGCTTTCTTT.